Listed here is a single TCR beta chain. This clonotype was seen only a few times. The antigen it recognizes is unknown. No much larger clone exists at a distance of one base, and base qualities are not known. The entry originates in a study of patients and donors after allogeneic stem cell transplantation (dated by TCRdb to about 2020). CDR1 and CDR2 are read off the germline V gene as SGHRS and YFSETQ. The CDR3 covers 16 residues, taking in both the cysteine and the phenylalanine. Of the read, only the CDR3 DNA is kept; its 48 bases are in frame from base 1. V loses 4 bases of germline sequence and J loses 0 bases, and the interval between the two ends is 16 bases. Receptors were amplified or captured by RT-PCR. The sample was run on a NextSeq 550. TCRdb's own reprocessing of the public reads used fastp at Q25 and MiXCR and kept productive beta chains. Under each unique CDR3 protein, matching rows form one entry showing the most common genes and DNA. The sample yields 900,000 to 1,000,000 distinct CDR3 sequences; under 20% were counted once. The ten most abundant clones make up 6% of the sample.

The sequence came from a human donor who was either an allogeneic HSCT recipient or a stem cell or donor lymphocyte infusion donor (not recorded which). It is not recorded whose cells these are; they may come from a transplant donor. Sequencing was done on a sample of blood, either unsorted or a sorted T cell fraction (not recorded which). The receptor chain draws on TRBV5-1 and TRBJ1-2, with no reliable assignment of the D segment. The CDR3 loop reads CASSPGGGRTNYGYTF. DNA sequence: TGCGCCAGCAGCCCGGGTGGCGGCCGAACTAACTATGGCTACACCTTC.